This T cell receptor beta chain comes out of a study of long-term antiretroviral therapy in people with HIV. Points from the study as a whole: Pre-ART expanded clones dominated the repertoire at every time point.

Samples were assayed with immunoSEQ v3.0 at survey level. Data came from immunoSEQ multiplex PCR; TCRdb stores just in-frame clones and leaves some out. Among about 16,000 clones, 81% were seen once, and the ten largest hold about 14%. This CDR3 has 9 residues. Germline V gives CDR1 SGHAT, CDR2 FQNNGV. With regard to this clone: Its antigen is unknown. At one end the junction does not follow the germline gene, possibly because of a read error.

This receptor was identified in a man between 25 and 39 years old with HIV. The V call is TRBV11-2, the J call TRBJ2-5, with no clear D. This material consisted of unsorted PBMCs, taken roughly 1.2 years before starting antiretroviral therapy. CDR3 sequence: CASSLGWNF. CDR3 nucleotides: TGTGCCAGCAGCTTAGGATGGAACTTC.